There are a few counts of the clone carrying this TCR beta chain. The record originates from a study of T cells after yellow fever vaccination. Background on the study: Fractions of low cell number were prepared using SMART-Seq v4 Ultra Low Input.

V gave up 6 bases and J gave up 5 bases, with 19 bases separating them. The CDR3 contains 16 residues. Germline lookup yields CDR1 SEHNR and CDR2 FQNEAQ (reference sequence). Universal primer sites and UMIs were introduced during 5'RACE template-switching synthesis of TCR cDNA. TCRdb ran MiXCR on the 5' RACE reads and lists one entry per CDR3 protein. The profile shows hundreds of thousands of distinct CDR3 sequences, approximately 4% of them singletons. The genes are TRBV7-9 and TRBJ2-2; TRBD1 might be the D (6 bases). Sequenced here: PBMCs, sampled 5 days after the yellow fever booster vaccination. The receptor was isolated from a man between 18 and 29 years old who received the YFV17D yellow fever vaccine. In nucleotides, the CDR3 is TGTGCCAGCAGGCTCACCACAGGGCTGAATACCGGGGAGCTGTTTTTT. Residues: CASRLTTGLNTGELFF.